The T cell receptor beta chain under discussion was sequenced for a study of T-cell memory formation after mild COVID-19 (dated by TCRdb to the early 2020s). For context, the study as a whole: Most TCR sequence clusters were specific to one of the two donors. Longitudinal TCRalpha and TCRbeta repertoire sequencing tracked T-cell clones expanding and contracting after mild COVID-19 in a couple of donors. Two young, previously healthy adult volunteers, one female and one male, were included in the cohort. Broader findings and caveats from the paper: Whether the second-wave clones peaking on day 37 were SARS-CoV-2 specific was not confirmed. Some responding clones were detected in pre-infection memory, suggesting pre-existing cross-reactive memory T cells joined the SARS-CoV-2 response. Contracting CD4+ clones were located mainly in the CM and EM memory subsets, whereas CD8+ clones were found to be enriched in EMRA. Balanced CD4/CD8 phenotypes were observed for clones contracting from day 15 to 85, whereas a bias towards CD4+ was observed for a second wave of clones expanding from day 15 to 37. The study included only two mild cases, and larger cohorts that include severe cases with pre-infection samples were judged to be necessary.

Instrument on record: Illumina NovaSeq 6000. Using 5'RACE with constant-segment primers, TCRalpha and TCRbeta cDNA libraries were constructed, with sample barcodes and unique molecular identifiers added in the process. Trizol reagent was used to extract RNA from every sample. Amplification of the libraries took two PCR steps, and the second step added a second sample barcode plus Illumina TruSeq adapters. Sequencing of the libraries was done on an Illumina NovaSeq, producing 2 x 150 bp paired-end reads. Turning to the authors' computational methods: Demultiplexing of reads and collapsing into UMI-guided consensus sequences were performed with migec v1.2.7. Using mixcr v2.1.11, the UMI consensuses were aligned to TRA and TRB V and J templates and assembled into clonotypes. Clonotypes were classified as expanded or contracted when called significant by both edgeR and NoisET, with noise models trained on biological replicates. For edgeR calls, the cutoffs were a false discovery rate-adjusted p below 0.01 and a log2 fold-change threshold of 1. As an exploratory analysis of dynamics, max-normalized trajectories of the 1000 most abundant clonotypes were examined by PCA with hierarchical clustering. Separately sequenced CD4+ and CD8+ repertoires were used to assign a CD4 or CD8 phenotype to each responding clone. TCRdb ran its own pipeline on the public reads, namely fastp trimming at Q25 and MiXCR clone calling, and kept in-frame beta chains. Here each entry gathers all rows of one CDR3 protein and keeps the most common genes and DNA. The V and J calls were not made by the authors but by TCRdb's processing. The table for this sample lists some 30,000 distinct CDR3 sequences; around 7% of them were counted only once. The ten largest account for roughly 13% of the sample.

Reading the germline V gene gives CDR1 KGHDR and CDR2 SFDVKD. V and J lose 7 bases and 6 bases, and a span of 17 bases separates them. Measured from the cysteine to the phenylalanine, the CDR3 is 15 residues long. Only CDR3 DNA is held: 45 bases, read in frame from base 1. This clonotype was seen ten or more times. Its binding antigen is unknown. No much larger clone exists at a distance of one base, and base qualities are not known. PBMCs were isolated by Ficoll-Paque density gradient centrifugation. Here the chain combines TRBV24-1 and TRBJ2-2, with a weak D call of TRBD1 (6 bases match). The source material was PBMCs or a T cell subset sorted from them (not recorded which). The TCR was taken from an adult woman who had mild COVID-19 (a few samples of this study predate the infection). The sample titles of this study are shuffled in the database, so cell type and time point are left out; the donor was told from shared clones. The nucleotide sequence reads TGTGCCACCAGGAGCCCCGGGACATTCCCCGGGGAGCTGTTTTTT. Translation gives CATRSPGTFPGELFF.